The rows below give T cell receptor beta chains drawn from one sample of a study of post-analysis software for immune sequencing data. A single record per CDR3 protein comes from TCRdb applying MiXCR to the PCR reads. The profile shows fewer than 850,000 distinct CDR3 sequences, approximately 44% of them singletons. The sample was blood. These receptors were taken from a girl aged 5-17 years with multiple sclerosis. CDR3s include the opening cysteine and the closing phenylalanine or tryptophan. The D gene is left open where the match is weak. Size is omitted from some rows. Given values are once, few, many or a class for expanded clones.

V: TRBV28; J: TRBJ2-6; size: few; D: NA; CDR3: CASSLGTTGANVLTF; DNA: TGTGCCAGCAGCCTGGGGACAACTGGGGCCAACGTCCTGACTTTC
V: TRBV6-2/TRBV6-3; J: TRBJ2-7; size: NA; D: TRBD1; CDR3: CASSFSTRDRGFSYEQYF; DNA: TGTGCCAGCAGTTTCTCAACCCGGGACAGGGGTTTCTCCTACGAGCAGTACTTC
V: TRBV9; J: TRBJ2-1; size: few; D: NA; CDR3: CASSAGAKERPGHEQFF; DNA: TGTGCCAGCAGCGCCGGGGCAAAGGAGAGACCAGGGCATGAGCAGTTCTTC
V: TRBV19; J: TRBJ1-5; size: NA; D: TRBD1; CDR3: CASKAGTGSYQPQHF; DNA: TGTGCCAGCAAAGCAGGGACAGGGTCTTATCAGCCCCAGCATTTT
V: TRBV9; J: TRBJ1-6; size: few; D: TRBD1; CDR3: CASSALDRGSPLHF; DNA: TGTGCCAGCAGCGCGCTGGACAGGGGTTCACCCCTCCACTTT
V: TRBV7-9; J: TRBJ2-7; size: few; D: NA; CDR3: CASSKDYEQYF; DNA: TGTGCCAGCAGCAAAGACTACGAGCAGTACTTC
V: TRBV12-3/TRBV12-4; J: TRBJ2-1; size: NA; D: NA; CDR3: CASSMRGNEQFF; DNA: TGTGCCAGCAGTATGAGGGGTAATGAGCAGTTCTTC
V: TRBV12-3/TRBV12-4; J: TRBJ2-6; size: many; D: NA; CDR3: CASSFRGLRDGANVLTF; DNA: TGTGCCAGCAGTTTCAGAGGGCTTAGGGATGGGGCCAACGTCCTGACTTTC
V: TRBV28; J: TRBJ1-1; size: NA; D: NA; CDR3: CASSLIEGRAFF; DNA: TGTGCCAGCAGTTTAATTGAAGGGCGCGCTTTCTTT
V: TRBV29-1; J: TRBJ1-1; size: NA; D: NA; CDR3: CSVGGLASTEAFF; DNA: TGCAGCGTGGGGGGACTAGCGAGCACTGAAGCTTTCTTT
V: TRBV11-2; J: TRBJ2-1; size: NA; D: NA; CDR3: CASSFSLAEQFF; DNA: TGTGCCAGCAGCTTTTCGCTAGCGGAGCAGTTCTTC
V: TRBV7-9; J: TRBJ2-5; size: few; D: NA; CDR3: CASSLGGVGETQYF; DNA: TGTGCCAGCAGCCTAGGGGGTGTTGGGGAGACCCAGTACTTC
V: TRBV7-2; J: TRBJ2-7; size: few; D: NA; CDR3: CASSLGLNPYEQYF; DNA: TGTGCCAGCAGCTTAGGTCTGAACCCCTACGAGCAGTACTTC
V: TRBV25-1; J: TRBJ2-5; size: NA; D: TRBD2; CDR3: CASRGDKREWQETQYF; DNA: TGTGCCAGCAGAGGGGACAAGCGGGAGTGGCAAGAGACCCAGTACTTC
V: TRBV7-3; J: TRBJ1-1; size: few; D: NA; CDR3: CASSLGLATEAFF; DNA: TGTGCCAGCAGCCTGGGGCTCGCCACTGAAGCTTTCTTT
V: TRBV6-1; J: TRBJ2-3; size: NA; D: NA; CDR3: CASGSTARTDTQYF; DNA: TGTGCCAGCGGGAGCACAGCCCGCACAGATACGCAGTATTTT
V: TRBV7-2; J: TRBJ2-7; size: NA; D: NA; CDR3: CASSLDWRNSYEQYF; DNA: TGTGCCAGCAGCTTAGATTGGAGGAACTCCTACGAGCAGTACTTC
V: TRBV5-1; J: TRBJ2-1; size: NA; D: NA; CDR3: CASSPAGTPLTNEQFF; DNA: TGCGCCAGCAGCCCAGCCGGGACTCCCCTCACCAATGAGCAGTTCTTC
V: TRBV3-1; J: TRBJ2-7; size: NA; D: NA; CDR3: CASSQVAGRNSYEQYF; DNA: TGTGCCAGCAGCCAAGTTGCGGGGCGAAACTCCTACGAGCAGTACTTC
V: TRBV24-1; J: TRBJ2-3; size: NA; D: TRBD2; CDR3: CATSDWASGSPDTQYF; DNA: TGTGCCACCAGTGATTGGGCTAGCGGGAGCCCAGATACGCAGTATTTT
V: TRBV4-3; J: TRBJ1-3; size: NA; D: NA; CDR3: CASSQVVGGRGNTIYF; DNA: TGCGCCAGCAGCCAAGTGGTGGGGGGCAGGGGAAACACCATATATTTT
V: TRBV20-1; J: TRBJ2-7; size: few; D: TRBD1; CDR3: CSARQGAYEQYF; DNA: TGCAGTGCCCGACAGGGAGCCTACGAGCAGTACTTC
V: TRBV13; J: TRBJ2-1; size: NA; D: TRBD2; CDR3: CASEAGRRGNEQFF; DNA: TGTGCCAGCGAGGCCGGGAGGCGAGGCAATGAGCAGTTCTTC
V: TRBV12-3/TRBV12-4; J: TRBJ2-3; size: NA; D: NA; CDR3: CASSFSESVYDTQYF; DNA: TGTGCCAGCAGTTTTTCGGAGTCTGTATATGATACGCAGTATTTT
V: TRBV20-1; J: TRBJ2-7; size: NA; D: TRBD1; CDR3: CSARDLQGAGYEQYF; DNA: TGCAGTGCTAGAGACCTACAGGGGGCCGGGTACGAGCAGTACTTC
V: TRBV20-1; J: TRBJ1-4; size: NA; D: NA; CDR3: CSARDRDIPNEKLFF; DNA: TGCAGTGCTAGAGACAGGGACATCCCTAATGAAAAACTGTTTTTT
V: TRBV27; J: TRBJ1-1; size: NA; D: TRBD1; CDR3: CASSFSTGYTEAFF; DNA: TGTGCCAGCAGTTTTTCGACAGGGTACACTGAAGCTTTCTTT
V: TRBV5-4; J: TRBJ1-1; size: NA; D: NA; CDR3: CASSFWGASTEAFF; DNA: TGTGCCAGCAGCTTTTGGGGGGCGTCCACTGAAGCTTTCTTT
V: TRBV20-1; J: TRBJ2-4; size: NA; D: TRBD1; CDR3: CSASATGVVSKNIQYF; DNA: TGCAGTGCTAGCGCTACAGGGGTTGTATCCAAAAACATTCAGTACTTC
V: TRBV7-9; J: TRBJ2-3; size: NA; D: NA; CDR3: CASSLGPLARYTQYF; DNA: TGTGCCAGCAGCTTAGGGCCCTTGGCCCGTTATACGCAGTATTTT
V: TRBV9; J: TRBJ2-7; size: few; D: TRBD2; CDR3: CASSVEAASGPYEQYF; DNA: TGTGCCAGCAGCGTAGAGGCTGCTAGCGGACCCTACGAGCAGTACTTC
V: TRBV5-6; J: TRBJ2-1; size: once; D: NA; CDR3: CASSPDPGVSSYNEQFF; DNA: TGTGCCAGCAGCCCAGATCCAGGGGTAAGCTCCTACAATGAGCAGTTCTTC
V: TRBV6-5; J: TRBJ1-1; size: NA; D: NA; CDR3: CATQDGGYTEAFF; DNA: TGTGCCACCCAAGATGGCGGCTACACTGAAGCTTTCTTT
V: TRBV27; J: TRBJ2-7; size: NA; D: TRBD2; CDR3: CASSRAGANYEQYF; DNA: TGTGCCAGCAGCCGAGCGGGAGCGAACTACGAGCAGTACTTC
V: TRBV28; J: TRBJ2-6; size: NA; D: TRBD1; CDR3: CASRRHGTGSSGANVLTF; DNA: TGTGCCAGCAGAAGACACGGGACAGGCTCATCTGGGGCCAACGTCCTGACTTTC
V: TRBV24-1; J: TRBJ2-3; size: few; D: NA; CDR3: CATSDLHADTQYF; DNA: TGTGCCACCAGTGACCTGCACGCCGATACGCAGTATTTT
V: TRBV7-2; J: TRBJ1-1; size: few; D: NA; CDR3: CASSLVSGTTEAFF; DNA: TGTGCCAGCAGCTTAGTCAGTGGGACCACTGAAGCTTTCTTT
V: TRBV10-3; J: TRBJ2-3; size: NA; D: TRBD1; CDR3: CAISESSGGLADTQYF; DNA: TGTGCCATCAGTGAGTCATCAGGGGGTTTGGCAGATACGCAGTATTTT
V: TRBV3-1; J: TRBJ2-3; size: NA; D: NA; CDR3: CANSQEPFGGTDTQYF; DNA: TGTGCCAACAGCCAAGAGCCCTTTGGTGGCACAGATACGCAGTATTTT
V: TRBV20-1; J: TRBJ2-7; size: NA; D: NA; CDR3: CSASLDSWGSYEQYF; DNA: TGCAGTGCTAGCTTGGACAGTTGGGGGTCCTACGAGCAGTACTTC
V: TRBV4-1; J: TRBJ2-7; size: NA; D: NA; CDR3: CASSQEPGSDYEQYF; DNA: TGCGCCAGCAGCCAAGAACCGGGGTCGGATTACGAGCAGTACTTC
V: TRBV4-3; J: TRBJ2-2; size: few; D: NA; CDR3: CASSGTVNTGELFF; DNA: TGCGCCAGCAGCGGGACCGTGAACACCGGGGAGCTGTTTTTT
V: TRBV5-1; J: TRBJ2-4; size: NA; D: NA; CDR3: CASSLEGHGVEQYF; DNA: TGCGCCAGCAGCCTCGAAGGGCATGGCGTTGAGCAGTACTTC
V: TRBV20-1; J: TRBJ2-7; size: NA; D: TRBD1; CDR3: CSARTGGYYEQYF; DNA: TGCAGTGCGAGGACAGGGGGCTACTACGAGCAGTACTTC
V: TRBV12-3/TRBV12-4; J: TRBJ2-1; size: few; D: NA; CDR3: CASSLGDTYNEQFF; DNA: TGTGCCAGCAGTTTAGGGGACACTTACAATGAGCAGTTCTTC
V: TRBV21-1; J: TRBJ2-3; size: NA; D: NA; CDR3: CASSTGTASTDTQYF; DNA: TGTGCCAGCAGCACAGGGACGGCTAGCACAGATACGCAGTATTTT
V: TRBV27; J: TRBJ2-5; size: few; D: TRBD2; CDR3: CASGGRRKETQYF; DNA: TGTGCCAGCGGCGGGAGACGTAAGGAGACCCAGTACTTC
V: TRBV29-1; J: TRBJ1-2; size: NA; D: NA; CDR3: CSVEDRGPALYGYTF; DNA: TGCAGCGTTGAAGATCGAGGCCCGGCCCTGTATGGCTACACCTTC
V: TRBV7-9; J: TRBJ2-7; size: few; D: TRBD1; CDR3: CASSPPGTGGYEQYF; DNA: TGTGCCAGCAGCCCCCCTGGGACAGGGGGCTACGAGCAGTACTTC
V: TRBV6-5; J: TRBJ2-5; size: NA; D: TRBD2; CDR3: CASSYSGLAGGPETQYF; DNA: TGTGCCAGCAGTTACTCCGGACTAGCGGGAGGGCCAGAGACCCAGTACTTC